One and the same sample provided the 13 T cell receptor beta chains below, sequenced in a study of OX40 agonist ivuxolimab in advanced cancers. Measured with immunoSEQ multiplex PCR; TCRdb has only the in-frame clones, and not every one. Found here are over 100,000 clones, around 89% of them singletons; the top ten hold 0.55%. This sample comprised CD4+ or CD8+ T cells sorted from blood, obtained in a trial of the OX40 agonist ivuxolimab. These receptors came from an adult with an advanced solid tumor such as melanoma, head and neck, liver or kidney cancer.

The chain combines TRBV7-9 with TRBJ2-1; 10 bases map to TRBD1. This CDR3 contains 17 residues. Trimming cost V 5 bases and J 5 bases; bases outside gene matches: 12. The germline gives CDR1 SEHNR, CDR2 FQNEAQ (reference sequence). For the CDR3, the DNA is TGTGCCAGCAGCCGTTCAATAGAGGGGACAGGGGACAATGAGCAGTTCTTC. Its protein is CASSRSIEGTGDNEQFF.

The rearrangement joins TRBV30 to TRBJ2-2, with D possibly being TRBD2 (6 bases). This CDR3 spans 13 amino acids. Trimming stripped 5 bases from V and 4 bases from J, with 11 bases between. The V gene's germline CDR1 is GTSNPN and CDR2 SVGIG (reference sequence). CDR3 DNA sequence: TGTGCCTGGGGGGACTCCCCCACCGGGGAGCTGTTTTTT. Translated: CAWGDSPTGELFF.

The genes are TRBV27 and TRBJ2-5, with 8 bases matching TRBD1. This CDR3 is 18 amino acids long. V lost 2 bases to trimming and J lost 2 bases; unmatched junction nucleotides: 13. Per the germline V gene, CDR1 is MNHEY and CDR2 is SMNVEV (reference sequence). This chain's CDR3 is CASSLDFSGQDLQETQYF. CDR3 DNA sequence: TGTGCCAGCAGTTTAGATTTCTCGGGACAGGACTTACAAGAGACCCAGTACTTC.

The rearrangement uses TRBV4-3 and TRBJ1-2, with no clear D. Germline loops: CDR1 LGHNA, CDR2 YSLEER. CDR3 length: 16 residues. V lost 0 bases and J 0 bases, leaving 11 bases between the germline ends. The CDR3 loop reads CASSQDRVWSNYGYTF. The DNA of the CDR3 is TGCGCCAGCAGCCAAGATCGAGTCTGGTCTAACTATGGCTACACCTTC.

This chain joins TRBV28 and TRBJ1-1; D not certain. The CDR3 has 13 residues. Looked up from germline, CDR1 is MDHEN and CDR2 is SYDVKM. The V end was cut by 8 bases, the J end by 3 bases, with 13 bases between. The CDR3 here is CASDLGRDTEAFF. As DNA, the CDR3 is TGTGCCAGCGACCTAGGTCGCGACACTGAAGCTTTCTTT.

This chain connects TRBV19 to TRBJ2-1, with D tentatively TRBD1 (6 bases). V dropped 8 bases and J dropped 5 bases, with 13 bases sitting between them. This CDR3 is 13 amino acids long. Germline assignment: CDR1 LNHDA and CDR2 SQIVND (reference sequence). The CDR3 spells CASAQGRNNEQFF. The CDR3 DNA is TGTGCCAGTGCGCAGGGGCGAAACAATGAGCAGTTCTTC.

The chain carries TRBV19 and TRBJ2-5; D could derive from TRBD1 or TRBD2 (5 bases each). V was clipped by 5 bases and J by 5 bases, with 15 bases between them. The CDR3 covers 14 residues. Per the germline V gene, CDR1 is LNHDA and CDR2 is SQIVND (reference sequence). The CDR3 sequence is CASSQGAMRETQYF. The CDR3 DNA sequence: TGTGCCAGTAGTCAGGGAGCCATGAGGGAGACCCAGTACTTC.

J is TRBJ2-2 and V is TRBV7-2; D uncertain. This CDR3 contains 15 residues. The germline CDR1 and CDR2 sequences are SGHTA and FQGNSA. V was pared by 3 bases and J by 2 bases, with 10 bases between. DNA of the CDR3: TGTGCCAGCAGCTTGTCGGGCGGAAACACCGGGGAGCTGTTTTTT. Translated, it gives CASSLSGGNTGELFF.

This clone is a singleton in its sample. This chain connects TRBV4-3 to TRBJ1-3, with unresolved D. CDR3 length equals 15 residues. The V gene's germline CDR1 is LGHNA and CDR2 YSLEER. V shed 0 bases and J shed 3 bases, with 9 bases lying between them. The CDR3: CASSQDRAGGNTIYF. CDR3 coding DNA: TGCGCCAGCAGCCAAGATAGGGCGGGTGGAAACACCATATATTTT.

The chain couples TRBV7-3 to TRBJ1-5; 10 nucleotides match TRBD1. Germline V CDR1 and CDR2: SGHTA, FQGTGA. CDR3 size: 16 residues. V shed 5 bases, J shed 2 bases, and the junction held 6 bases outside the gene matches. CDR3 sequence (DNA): TGTGCCAGCAGCGCAACCGGGACAGGGGGCAATCAGCCCCAGCATTTT. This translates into CASSATGTGGNQPQHF.

The CDR3 loop reads CASSPGPGTGQYEQYF. In nucleotides, the CDR3 is TGTGCCAGCTCACCGGGGCCCGGGACAGGGCAATACGAGCAGTACTTC. This chain joins TRBV18 and TRBJ2-7; 9 nucleotides line up with TRBD1. Germline V gives CDR1 KGHSH, CDR2 LQKENI. The CDR3 length is 16 residues. Germline trimming cut 3 bases from V and 4 bases from J; bases unmatched to any gene: 10.

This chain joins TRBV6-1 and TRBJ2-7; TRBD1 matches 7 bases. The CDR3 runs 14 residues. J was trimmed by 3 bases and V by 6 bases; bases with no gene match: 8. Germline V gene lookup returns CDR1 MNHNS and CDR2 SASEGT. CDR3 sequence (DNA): TGTGCCAGCAGAGCAGAGACAGGGAACTACGAGCAGTACTTC. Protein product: CASRAETGNYEQYF.

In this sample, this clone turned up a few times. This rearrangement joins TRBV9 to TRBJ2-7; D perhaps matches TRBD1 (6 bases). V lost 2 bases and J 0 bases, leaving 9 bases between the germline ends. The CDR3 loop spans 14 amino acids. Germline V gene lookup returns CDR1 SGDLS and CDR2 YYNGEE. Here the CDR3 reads CASSVGDNSYEQYF. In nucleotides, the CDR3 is TGTGCCAGCAGCGTCGGGGACAACTCCTACGAGCAGTACTTC. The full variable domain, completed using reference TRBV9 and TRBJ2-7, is DSGVTQTPKHLITATGQRVTLRCSPRSGDLSVYWYQQSLDQGLQFLIQYYNGEERAKGNILERFSAQQFPDLHSELNLSSLELGDSALYFCASSVGDNSYEQYFGPGTRLTVT.